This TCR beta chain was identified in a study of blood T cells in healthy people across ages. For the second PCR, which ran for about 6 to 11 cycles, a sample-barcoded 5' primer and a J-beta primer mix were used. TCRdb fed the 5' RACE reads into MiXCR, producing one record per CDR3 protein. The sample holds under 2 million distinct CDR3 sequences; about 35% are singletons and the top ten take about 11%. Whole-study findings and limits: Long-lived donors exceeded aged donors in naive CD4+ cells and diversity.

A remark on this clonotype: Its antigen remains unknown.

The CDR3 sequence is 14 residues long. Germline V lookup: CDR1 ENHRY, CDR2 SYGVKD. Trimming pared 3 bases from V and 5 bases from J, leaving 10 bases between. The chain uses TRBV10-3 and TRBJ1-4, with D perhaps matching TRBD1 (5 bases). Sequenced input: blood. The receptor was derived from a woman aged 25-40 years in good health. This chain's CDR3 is CAISERGLNEKLFF. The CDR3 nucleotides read TGTGCCATCAGTGAAAGGGGACTGAATGAAAAACTGTTTTTT.